This TCR beta chain was captured by sequencing in a study of vaccination effects on CD4 cells after COVID-19. Some clones are missing from TCRdb's copy, which holds only in-frame ones; the method was immunoSEQ multiplex PCR. The profile shows just under 45,000 clones, 70% to 80% of them singletons. As to this clone: Its antigen remains unknown.

ViraFEST expansion of antigen-specific CD4+ T cells with viral peptide pools preceded sequencing. Following a roughly 9-day culture, CD4+ T cells were purified. Nobody among the vaccine recipients had prior SARS-CoV-2 infection (nucleocapsid antibodies were negative). Study-wide findings and caveats: There were few convalescent patients in the study and no early post-infection timepoints. Infection-derived and vaccine-derived clones contracted markedly late after vaccination.

V lost 4 bases and J lost 0; bases outside the gene matches: 11. The CDR3 totals 18 residues. Germline V CDR1 and CDR2: SGHDN, FVKESK. The source is a human donor who received a COVID-19 vaccine. V gene TRBV14 combines with J gene TRBJ2-1, with TRBD2 matching over 8 bases. The sample was CD4+ T cells from PBMCs cultured with SARS-CoV-2 spike peptides, taken before COVID-19 vaccination. The CDR3 protein is CASSRGFGRASSYNEQFF. CDR3 nucleotide sequence: TGTGCCAGCAGCCGAGGGTTCGGGAGGGCTAGCTCCTACAATGAGCAGTTCTTC.